This T cell receptor beta chain originates from a study of cytomegalovirus exposure and HLA in healthy donors. Germline V lookup: CDR1 MNHEY, CDR2 SVGAGI. The CDR3 spans 14 residues. V was cut by 2 bases and J by 3 bases, with 11 bases left in between. Concerning this clone itself: What it recognizes is unknown.

PCR employed 60 Vbeta and 13 Jbeta primers. Profiling relied on immunoSEQ multiplex PCR, and the TCRdb table lists in-frame clones only, not all of them. The data contain over 150,000 clones, 65% to 70% of them singletons. Study-wide findings and caveats: Earlier analysis yielded a pattern in which most TCR beta V segments were productive about 87% or about 30% of the time. Specific recognition of CMV antigens was confirmed in vitro for a few chains (all CMV-associated). More than 150 TCR beta chains were listed as cytomegalovirus-associated.

The sequencing sample was made of PBMCs. The genes are TRBV6-5 and TRBJ2-7; tentative D call: TRBD1 (6 bases). The sequence was collected from a woman aged 18 to 35 in good health and CMV-seropositive. The CDR3 DNA reads TGTGCCAGCAGTTACACTCTGGACAGCTACGAGCAGTACTTC. It translates to CASSYTLDSYEQYF.